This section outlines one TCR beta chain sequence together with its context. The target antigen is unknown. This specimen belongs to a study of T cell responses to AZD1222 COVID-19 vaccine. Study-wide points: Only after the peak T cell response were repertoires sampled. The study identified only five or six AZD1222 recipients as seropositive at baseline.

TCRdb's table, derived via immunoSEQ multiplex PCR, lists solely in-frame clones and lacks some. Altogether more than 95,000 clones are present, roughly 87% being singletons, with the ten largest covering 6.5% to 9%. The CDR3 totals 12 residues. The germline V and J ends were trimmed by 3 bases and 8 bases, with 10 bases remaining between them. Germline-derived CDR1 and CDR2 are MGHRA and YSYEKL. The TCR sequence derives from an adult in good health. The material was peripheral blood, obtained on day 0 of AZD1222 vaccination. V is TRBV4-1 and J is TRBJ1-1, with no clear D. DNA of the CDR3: TGCGCCAGCAGCCACCTCGCAGGCGAAGCTTTCTTT. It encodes CASSHLAGEAFF.